This T cell receptor beta chain was recorded in a study of OX40 agonist ivuxolimab in advanced cancers. Samples were taken at baseline and on day 1 of cycles 4 and 7. Sequencing was performed with immunoSEQ multiplex PCR; in TCRdb, only in-frame clones are kept and a portion is missing. Of about 80,000 clones in the sample, approximately 86% were seen once. Germline CDR1 SGHTA, CDR2 FQGTGA. The CDR3 sequence is 12 residues long. The ends were cut back, 2 bases at V and 4 bases at J, with 4 bases in the middle. The sample consisted of CD4+ or CD8+ T cells sorted from blood, taken in a trial of the OX40 agonist ivuxolimab. This chain uses TRBV7-3 with TRBJ2-3; D not certain. This TCR derives from an adult with an advanced solid tumor such as melanoma, head and neck, liver or kidney cancer. The CDR3 DNA reads TGTGCCAGCAGCTTAGGTCCAGATACGCAGTATTTT. Its protein product is CASSLGPDTQYF.